This TCR beta chain was retrieved from a study of tumor-infiltrating lymphocytes in primary liver carcinoma. The germline V gene has CDR1 MNHEY and CDR2 SVGAGI. The CDR3 loop spans 18 amino acids. From unsorted bulk tissue weighing roughly 17-31 mg, DNA and RNA were co-extracted. Those patients suffered from chronic HBV infection and were treatment-naive. Each individual tumor supplied samples from five separate regions. Every tumor sample analyzed contained over 85% viable tumor cells. The authors made TCR beta cDNA from around 500 ng total RNA with a constant-region primer. Researchers made the TCR beta libraries by running three nested multiplex PCR rounds with slightly modified ARM-PCR. A C-beta reverse primer and TRBV1-TRBV30 forward primers served in each of the first two PCR rounds, at roughly 10 cycles apiece. TCRdb analysed the multiplex PCR reads with MiXCR anew, one entry per CDR3 protein. The sample lists under 110,000 distinct CDR3 sequences, approximately 70% occurring once.

As concerns this clonotype: This could be a read error, since a much larger clone is one nucleotide away.

The clonotype was recovered from a woman between 55 and 75 years old with primary liver carcinoma and hepatitis B virus infection. V is TRBV6-5 and J is TRBJ1-5, with D maybe TRBD1 (6 bases). Input material: liver tumor tissue from sampling region 2. The subset here: tumor region T2, inferior pole. The DNA of the CDR3 is TGTGCCTGCAGCGCCTTGGGGGCAGGGGAATATAGCAATCAGCCCCAGCATTTT. It specifies CACSALGAGEYSNQPQHF.